This TCR beta chain is drawn from a study of response to subunit inactivated influenza vaccine. In TCRdb, the RT-PCR reads were re-called with MiXCR into one record per CDR3 protein. This sample has about 620,000 distinct CDR3 sequences, with about 10% found just once. Germline V CDR1 and CDR2: SGHVS, FNYEAQ. The V end lost 4 bases, the J end lost 4 bases, and 11 bases lay between the germline ends. This CDR3 is built from 13 residues. These data also formed part of another study, on T cells expressing NK-cell markers. That study adds: Synthesis of TCR beta cDNA relied on 5'RACE template switching carrying UMIs. It was from sorted CD3+CD56+NKG2C+, CD3+CD56+NKG2C- and CD3+CD56-NKG2C+ T cells that TCR beta repertoires came. The HCMV specificity of the expanded NKG2C+ T cell clones stayed unresolved.

Sequenced material: PBMCs from blood, taken on the day of vaccination. The sequence derives from a man aged 50 to 60 who received an inactivated influenza vaccine. This chain links TRBV7-6 with TRBJ2-7; maybe TRBD2 (5 bases). CDR3 loop: CASSSELGYEQYF. CDR3 DNA sequence: TGTGCCAGCAGCTCCGAACTAGGGTACGAGCAGTACTTC.